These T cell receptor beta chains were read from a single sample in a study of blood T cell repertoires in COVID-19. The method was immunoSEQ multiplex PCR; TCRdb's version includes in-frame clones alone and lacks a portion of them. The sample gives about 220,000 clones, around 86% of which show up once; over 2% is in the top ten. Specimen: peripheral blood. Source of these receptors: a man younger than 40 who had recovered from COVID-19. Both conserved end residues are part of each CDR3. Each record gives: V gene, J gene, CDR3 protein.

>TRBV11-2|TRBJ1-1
CASSWLGTDTEAFF
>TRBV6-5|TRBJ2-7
CASSPPYGRYEQYF
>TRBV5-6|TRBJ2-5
CASSGGLGLETQYF
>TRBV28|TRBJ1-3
CASSITGVSSGNTIYF
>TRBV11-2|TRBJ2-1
CASSLDRVGTSVPNEQFF
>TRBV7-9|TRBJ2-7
CASSLAGQGVKGGFYEQYF
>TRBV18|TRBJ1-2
CASSVDRNPSINYGYTF
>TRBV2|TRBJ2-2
CASRFRELFF
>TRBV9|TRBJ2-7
CASSVVYYEQYF
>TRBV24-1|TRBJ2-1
CATSGGRVEGNEQFF
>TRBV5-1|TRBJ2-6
CASSYRTAGANVLTF
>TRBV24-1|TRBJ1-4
CATSDSGTADEKLFF
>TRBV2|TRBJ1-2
CASSRTGNFYGYTF
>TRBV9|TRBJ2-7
CASSQAEGTKQYF
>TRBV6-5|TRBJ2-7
CASSSLGEGGVHEQYF
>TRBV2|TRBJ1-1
CASTHDKNTEAFF
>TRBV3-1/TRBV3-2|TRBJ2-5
CASSPWGIAGEQETQYF
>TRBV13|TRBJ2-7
CASSFNSGGKSYEQYF
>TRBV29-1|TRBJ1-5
CSAVSQGMGQPQHF
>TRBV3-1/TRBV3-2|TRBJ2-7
CASSRLDNSYEQYF
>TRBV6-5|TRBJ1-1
CASSFDMSSGEAFF
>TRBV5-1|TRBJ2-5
CASSDETGEGTQYF
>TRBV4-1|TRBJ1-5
CASSQFSGESSNQPQHF
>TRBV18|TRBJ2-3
CASSRLDHGGDTQYF
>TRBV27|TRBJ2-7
CASSLTWQGYEQYF
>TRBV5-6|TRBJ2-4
CASSGSENIQYF
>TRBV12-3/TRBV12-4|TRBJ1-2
CASSLVEGYTF
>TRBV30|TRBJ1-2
CAWTERSYGYTF
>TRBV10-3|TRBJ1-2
CATTGVYYGYTF
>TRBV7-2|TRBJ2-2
CASSLGLLNTGELFF
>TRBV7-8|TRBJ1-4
CASSSYRATNEKLFF
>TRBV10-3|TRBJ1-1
CAIARDTEAFF
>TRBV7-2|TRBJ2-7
CASSPRDTLNYEQYF
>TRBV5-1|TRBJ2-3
CASSLDDTRDTQYF
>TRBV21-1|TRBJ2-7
CASSHRLRGRPYEQYF
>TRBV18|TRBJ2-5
CASSPLNGGSETQYF
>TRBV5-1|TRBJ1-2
CASSLFRNGYTF
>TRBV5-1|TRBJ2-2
CASSLPGDTGELFF
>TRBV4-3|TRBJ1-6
CASSQEAGLASSYNSPLHF
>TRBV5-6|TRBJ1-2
CASSLLLTGGYGYTF
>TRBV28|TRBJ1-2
CASSYIGTSYGYTF
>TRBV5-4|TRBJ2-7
CASSLGALSYEQYF
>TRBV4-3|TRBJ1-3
CASSQEGGQGNTIYF
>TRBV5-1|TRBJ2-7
CASSLYGDYEQYF
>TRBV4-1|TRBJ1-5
CASREDSNQPQHF
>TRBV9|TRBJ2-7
CASSLGLALYEQYF